Sequencing of this T cell receptor (beta chain) was carried out in a study of vaccination and CD4 T cells after COVID-19. In germline, CDR1 is DFQATT, CDR2 SNEGSKA (reference sequence). This CDR3 has 16 amino acids. Unmatched junction bases numbered 9, after V lost 0 bases and J lost 3 bases. Treatment specified: approximately 10-day PBMC culture with coronavirus spike peptide pools or control peptides (ViraFEST assay). Sequenced with the Oncomine TCR Beta short-read assay was DNA taken from cultured CD4+ T cells. TCRdb reprocessed the PCR reads with MiXCR, giving one entry per CDR3 protein. The top ten hold 7.2% of the sample, which has fewer than 20,000 distinct CDR3 sequences, 53% seen once. This clonotype was recorded a few times. Its antigen is currently unknown.

This TCR came from a human donor who had recovered from COVID-19. Sample: CD4+ T cells from blood, cultured in vitro, taken before SARS-CoV-2 vaccination. V and J are TRBV20-1 and TRBJ1-2; 8 bases are shared with TRBD1. CDR3 residues: CSAREREDRAYYGYTF. DNA for the CDR3: TGCAGTGCTAGAGAGCGGGAGGACAGGGCCTACTATGGCTACACCTTC.